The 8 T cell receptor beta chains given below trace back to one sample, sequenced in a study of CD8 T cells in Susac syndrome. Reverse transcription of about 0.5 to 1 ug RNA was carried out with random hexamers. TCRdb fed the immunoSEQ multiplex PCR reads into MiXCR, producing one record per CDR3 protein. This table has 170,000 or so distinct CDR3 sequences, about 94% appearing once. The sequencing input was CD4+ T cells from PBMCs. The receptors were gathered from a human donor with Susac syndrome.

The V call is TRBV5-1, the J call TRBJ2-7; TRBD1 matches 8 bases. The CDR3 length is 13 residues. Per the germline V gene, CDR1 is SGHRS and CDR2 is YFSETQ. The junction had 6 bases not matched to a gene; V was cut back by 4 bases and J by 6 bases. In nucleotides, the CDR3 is TGCGCCAGCAGCACACAGACAGGGGTCGAGCAGTACTTC. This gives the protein CASSTQTGVEQYF. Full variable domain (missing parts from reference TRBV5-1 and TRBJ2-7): KAGVTQTPRYLIKTRGQQVTLSCSPISGHRSVSWYQQTPGQGLQFLFEYFSETQRNKGNFPGRFSGRQFSNSRSEMNVSTLELGDSALYLCASSTQTGVEQYFGPGTRLTVT.

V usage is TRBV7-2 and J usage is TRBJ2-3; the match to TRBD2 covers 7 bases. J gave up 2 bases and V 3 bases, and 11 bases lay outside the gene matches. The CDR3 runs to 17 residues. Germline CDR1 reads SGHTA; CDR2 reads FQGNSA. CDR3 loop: CASSFLTSSSFTDTQYF. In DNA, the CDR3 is TGTGCCAGCAGCTTTCTGACTAGCTCATCTTTCACAGATACGCAGTATTTT.

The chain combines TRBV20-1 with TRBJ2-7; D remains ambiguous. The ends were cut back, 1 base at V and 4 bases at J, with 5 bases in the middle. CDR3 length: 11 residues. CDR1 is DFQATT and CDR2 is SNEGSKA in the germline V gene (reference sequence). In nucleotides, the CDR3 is TGCAGTGCTAGAGTGGGGTACGAGCAGTACTTC. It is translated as CSARVGYEQYF.

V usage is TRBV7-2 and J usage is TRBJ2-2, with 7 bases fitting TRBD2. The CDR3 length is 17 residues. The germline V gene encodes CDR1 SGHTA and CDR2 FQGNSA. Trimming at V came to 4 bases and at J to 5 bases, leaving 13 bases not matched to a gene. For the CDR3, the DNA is TGTGCCAGCAGCTCAGCCCTTACTAGCGCCAGGACCGGGGAGCTGTTTTTT. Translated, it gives CASSSALTSARTGELFF.

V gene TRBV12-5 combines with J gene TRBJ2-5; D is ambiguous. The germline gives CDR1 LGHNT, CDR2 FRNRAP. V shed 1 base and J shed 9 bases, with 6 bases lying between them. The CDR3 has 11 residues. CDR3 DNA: TGTGCTAGTGGTTTGGGGCTATCCCAGTACTTC. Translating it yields CASGLGLSQYF.

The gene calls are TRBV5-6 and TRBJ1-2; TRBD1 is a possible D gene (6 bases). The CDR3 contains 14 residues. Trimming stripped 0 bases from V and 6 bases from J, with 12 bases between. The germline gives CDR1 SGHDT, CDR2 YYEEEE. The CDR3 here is CASSLVQGGDGYTF. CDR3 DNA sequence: TGTGCCAGCAGCTTGGTACAGGGTGGGGATGGCTACACCTTC.

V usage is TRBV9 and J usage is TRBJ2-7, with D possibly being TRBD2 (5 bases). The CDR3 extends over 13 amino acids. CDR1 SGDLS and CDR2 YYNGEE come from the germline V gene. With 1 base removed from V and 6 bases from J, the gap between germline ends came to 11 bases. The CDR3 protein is CASSVRPEGEQYF. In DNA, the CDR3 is TGTGCCAGCAGCGTAAGGCCAGAGGGCGAGCAGTACTTC.

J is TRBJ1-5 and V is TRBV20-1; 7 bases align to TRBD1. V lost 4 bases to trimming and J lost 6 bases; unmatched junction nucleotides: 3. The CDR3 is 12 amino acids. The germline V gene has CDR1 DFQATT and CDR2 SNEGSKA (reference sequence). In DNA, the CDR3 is TGCAGTGCTACCAGACAGGGTCAGCCCCAGCATTTT. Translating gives CSATRQGQPQHF.